Detailed here is one TCR beta chain. The sample originates from a study of blood T cell repertoires in COVID-19. At the level of the study: PBMCs, B-cell-depleted T cells, or T cells were the source of the cDNA or gDNA that made up the material.

This table comes from immunoSEQ multiplex PCR, and its TCRdb copy is limited to in-frame clones, with some not included. The sample yields 40,000 to 45,000 clones, around 90% seen once. The length of the CDR3 is 17 residues. CDR1 is SGHAT, CDR2 FQNNGV, per germline. After removal of 0 bases from V and 7 bases from J, the junction contained 4 bases not matched to a gene. This clonotype was sampled from a man in his fifties or sixties with COVID-19, enrolled during active disease. Input material: peripheral blood. The chain has TRBV11-2 and TRBJ2-1; TRBD2 matches at 15 bases. As DNA, the CDR3 is TGTGCCAGCAGCTTAGAAGGCGGACTAGCGGGAGGGAATGAGCAGTTCTTC. This gives the protein CASSLEGGLAGGNEQFF.